The 20 T cell receptor beta chains listed next were all sequenced from one sample in a study of blood T cell repertoires in COVID-19. Method: immunoSEQ multiplex PCR; TCRdb's copy keeps in-frame clones and lacks some. The sample lists 300,000 to 400,000 clones, over 75% seen once, with 1% in the top ten. Source material: peripheral blood. The receptor set was obtained from a man aged 50-60 years with active or convalescent COVID-19.

V and J are TRBV21-1 and TRBJ2-1; the table's D call, TRBD2, was not checked against the DNA. TRBV21-1 counts as a pseudogene. The CDR3 has 18 amino acids. The CDR3 loop is CASSRGTSGAFIYNEQFF. DNA of the CDR3: TGTGCCAGCAGCAGGGGGACTAGCGGGGCCTTTATCTACAATGAGCAGTTCTTC.

The J gene is TRBJ1-6, the V gene TRBV21-1; the D call of TRBD1 is as the table states it, not checked on the DNA. TRBV21-1 corresponds to a pseudogene. This CDR3 has 13 amino acids. This CDR3 reads CASRRGQEGTLHF. Written as DNA, the CDR3 is TGTGCCAGCAGAAGGGGACAGGAGGGCACCCTCCACTTT.

V gene TRBV2 combines with J gene TRBJ2-1; D is perhaps TRBD2 (6 bases). Germline V CDR1 and CDR2: SNHLY, FYNNEI. V was pared by 3 bases and J by 9 bases, with 15 bases between. There are 14 residues in the CDR3. The CDR3 here is CASSEAYQGGEQFF. CDR3 DNA sequence: TGTGCCAGCAGTGAGGCCTATCAGGGAGGTGAGCAGTTCTTC.

Comments on this clone: Other DNA sequences of this sample code for an identical CDR3. The V call is TRBV24-1, the J call TRBJ2-7; D perhaps matches TRBD1 (6 bases). Germline CDR1 and CDR2: KGHDR and SFDVKD. The CDR3 covers 12 residues. V gave up 1 base and J gave up 7 bases, with 7 bases separating them. This CDR3 reads CATSDFTGEQYF. In nucleotides, the CDR3 is TGTGCCACCAGTGATTTTACAGGGGAGCAGTACTTC.

The rearrangement joins TRBV19 to TRBJ1-3, with D maybe TRBD1 (6 bases). Germline CDR1 is LNHDA and CDR2 is SQIVND (reference sequence). This CDR3 spans 16 amino acids. V lost 4 bases and J lost 0, with 13 bases in between. CDR3 DNA: TGTGCCAGTAGTAGAATAACAGGGTACTCTGGAAACACCATATATTTT. Protein: CASSRITGYSGNTIYF.

There are a few counts of this clone. The chain recombines TRBV5-1 with TRBJ2-7, with a possible D match to TRBD1 (6 bases). With 0 bases removed from V and 2 bases from J, the gap between germline ends came to 12 bases. Germline assignment: CDR1 SGHRS and CDR2 YFSETQ. The CDR3 has 15 residues. In DNA, the CDR3 is TGCGCCAGCAGCTTGGGACAGAGGACAGCCTACGAGCAGTACTTC. Protein sequence: CASSLGQRTAYEQYF.

The J gene is TRBJ2-7, the V gene TRBV5-1, with D perhaps TRBD2 (5 bases). The CDR3 totals 12 residues. CDR1 SGHRS and CDR2 YFSETQ come from the germline V gene. The V gene lost 0 bases and the J gene lost 6 bases, with 7 bases spanning the gap. DNA for the CDR3: TGCGCCAGCAGCTTGGGAGAGGGCGAGCAGTACTTC. Its protein product is CASSLGEGEQYF.

V and J are TRBV19 and TRBJ1-2; 8 nucleotides line up with TRBD1. The V segment lost 3 bases and the J segment 4 bases; nucleotides outside the gene matches: 4. Germline V lookup: CDR1 LNHDA, CDR2 SQIVND (reference sequence). The CDR3 covers 14 residues. CDR3 protein: CASSMDRETYGYTF. The CDR3 coding sequence is TGTGCCAGTAGTATGGACAGGGAAACCTATGGCTACACCTTC. Filled out from reference TRBV19 and TRBJ1-2, the complete variable domain reads DGGITQSPKYLFRKEGQNVTLSCEQNLNHDAMYWYRQDPGQGLRLIYYSQIVNDFQKGDIAEGYSVSREKKESFPLTVTSAQKNPTAFYLCASSMDRETYGYTFGSGTRLTVV.

V gene TRBV15 combines with J gene TRBJ2-1; possible D gene TRBD2, 5 bases. Trimming took 5 bases from V and 3 from J, leaving 14 bases between them. The CDR3 spans 15 residues. The germline gives CDR1 LNHNV, CDR2 YYDKDF (reference sequence). The CDR3 sequence: CATSGRSGNYNEQFF. The CDR3 DNA is TGTGCCACCAGCGGGAGAAGTGGGAACTACAATGAGCAGTTCTTC.

The V and J genes are TRBV30 and TRBJ2-7; 7 positions agree with TRBD2. The ends lost 5 bases at V and 2 bases at J; junction bases unmatched: 3. This CDR3 is 12 amino acids long. Looked up from germline, CDR1 is GTSNPN and CDR2 is SVGIG (reference sequence). The CDR3 protein is CAWGAGTYEQYF. In DNA, the CDR3 is TGTGCCTGGGGAGCGGGGACCTACGAGCAGTACTTC.

The J gene is TRBJ2-1, the V gene TRBV2; TRBD1 matches at 12 bases. The CDR3 runs 15 residues. CDR1 SNHLY and CDR2 FYNNEI come from the germline V gene. The trim removed 6 bases at V and 5 bases at J, leaving 5 bases unmatched. The CDR3 sequence is CASSPGQGADNEQFF. CDR3 nucleotides: TGTGCCAGCAGCCCGGGACAGGGGGCCGACAATGAGCAGTTCTTC.

The CDR3 is CASNGQGDLLYGYTF. The CDR3 DNA reads TGTGCCAGCAACGGACAGGGTGATTTGCTCTATGGCTACACCTTC. This chain connects TRBV28 to TRBJ1-2; TRBD1 matches at 8 bases. CDR1 MDHEN and CDR2 SYDVKM come from the germline V gene. This CDR3 has 15 amino acids. V trimming: 7 bases; J trimming: 4 bases; junction bases outside the gene matches: 11.

The chain uses TRBV4-2 and TRBJ2-1; 7 nucleotides line up with TRBD1. The CDR3 has 17 residues. Germline V gives CDR1 LGHNA, CDR2 YNFKEQ. V dropped 5 bases and J dropped 2; count of bases not matched to a gene: 12. CDR3 amino acids: CASSIGGGAAAYNEQFF. In nucleotides, the CDR3 is TGTGCCAGCAGCATAGGGGGCGGAGCTGCCGCCTACAATGAGCAGTTCTTC.

This sequence joins TRBV19 and TRBJ1-1; TRBD1 is a possible D gene (5 bases). CDR1 LNHDA and CDR2 SQIVND come from the germline V gene (reference sequence). The ends were cut back, 7 bases at V and 4 bases at J, with 16 bases in the middle. The CDR3 is made up of 14 amino acids. The CDR3 DNA reads as TGTGCCAGTACCAATACCAGGGTCTCCACTGAAGCTTTCTTT. Its translation is CASTNTRVSTEAFF. Filled out from reference TRBV19 and TRBJ1-1, the complete variable domain reads DGGITQSPKYLFRKEGQNVTLSCEQNLNHDAMYWYRQDPGQGLRLIYYSQIVNDFQKGDIAEGYSVSREKKESFPLTVTSAQKNPTAFYLCASTNTRVSTEAFFGQGTRLTVV.

The chain links TRBV5-6 to TRBJ2-3; D not resolved. This CDR3 has 14 amino acids. Trimming shortened V by 0 bases and J by 2 bases, and 7 bases separated the two germline ends. The germline V gene has CDR1 SGHDT and CDR2 YYEEEE. This CDR3 reads CASSLGPDTDTQYF. DNA of the CDR3: TGTGCCAGCAGCTTGGGGCCAGACACAGATACGCAGTATTTT.

V usage is TRBV30 and J usage is TRBJ2-7; 8 bases are a match to TRBD2. Unmatched junction bases numbered 7, after V lost 1 base and J lost 5 bases. Per germline, CDR1 GTSNPN and CDR2 SVGIG (reference sequence). The CDR3 has 14 amino acids. The CDR3 DNA is TGTGCCTGGAGTGGTAGCGGGATAGTTAACGAGCAGTACTTC. Amino acid sequence: CAWSGSGIVNEQYF.

The rearrangement joins TRBV19 to TRBJ2-7; D is perhaps TRBD1 (5 bases). This CDR3 is 15 amino acids long. The V end lost 2 bases, the J end lost 2 bases, and 13 bases lay between the germline ends. Germline V gene lookup returns CDR1 LNHDA and CDR2 SQIVND (reference sequence). Here the CDR3 reads CASSIRAGIPYEQYF. The CDR3 bases are TGTGCCAGTAGTATACGTGCAGGGATTCCCTACGAGCAGTACTTC. Supplemented by reference TRBV19 and TRBJ2-7, the full variable domain reads DGGITQSPKYLFRKEGQNVTLSCEQNLNHDAMYWYRQDPGQGLRLIYYSQIVNDFQKGDIAEGYSVSREKKESFPLTVTSAQKNPTAFYLCASSIRAGIPYEQYFGPGTRLTVT.

This chain links TRBV6-1 with TRBJ2-5; 9 bases are a match to TRBD2. The CDR3 consists of 17 residues. Germline V gene lookup returns CDR1 MNHNS and CDR2 SASEGT. Losses at the gene ends were 0 bases for V and 4 bases for J; bases not matched to a gene: 9. The CDR3 is CASSEALRSGGSETQYF. DNA of the CDR3: TGTGCCAGCAGTGAAGCCCTTAGGAGCGGGGGGTCAGAGACCCAGTACTTC.

The chain couples TRBV9 to TRBJ2-5, with D tentatively TRBD1 (5 bases). Germline lookup yields CDR1 SGDLS and CDR2 YYNGEE. There are 14 residues in the CDR3. Trimming took 0 bases from V and 1 from J, leaving 7 bases between them. The CDR3 coding sequence is TGTGCCAGCAGCGTAGGGGGCCTCCAAGAGACCCAGTACTTC. It yields the protein CASSVGGLQETQYF.

The DNA of the CDR3 is TGTGCCAGCAGTTACTCCCGGTTCGCTGAAGCTTTCTTT. Translation: CASSYSRFAEAFF. The chain has TRBV6-5 and TRBJ1-1; no definite D call. V lost 0 bases and J lost 6, with 8 bases in between. The CDR3 consists of 13 residues. Germline V lookup: CDR1 MNHEY, CDR2 SVGAGI.